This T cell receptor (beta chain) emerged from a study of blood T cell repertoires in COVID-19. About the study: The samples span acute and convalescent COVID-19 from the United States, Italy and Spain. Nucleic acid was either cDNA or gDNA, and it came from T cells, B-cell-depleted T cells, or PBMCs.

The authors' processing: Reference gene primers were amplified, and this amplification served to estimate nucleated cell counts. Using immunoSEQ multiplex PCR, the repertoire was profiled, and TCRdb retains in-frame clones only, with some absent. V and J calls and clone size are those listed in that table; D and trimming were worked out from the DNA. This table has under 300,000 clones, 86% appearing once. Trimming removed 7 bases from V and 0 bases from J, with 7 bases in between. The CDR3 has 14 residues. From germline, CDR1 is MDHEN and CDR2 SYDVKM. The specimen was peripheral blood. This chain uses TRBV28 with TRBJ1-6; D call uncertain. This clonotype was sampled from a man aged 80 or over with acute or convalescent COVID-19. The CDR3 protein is CASISSSYNSPLHF. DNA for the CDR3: TGTGCCAGCATATCTAGCTCCTATAATTCACCCCTCCACTTT.